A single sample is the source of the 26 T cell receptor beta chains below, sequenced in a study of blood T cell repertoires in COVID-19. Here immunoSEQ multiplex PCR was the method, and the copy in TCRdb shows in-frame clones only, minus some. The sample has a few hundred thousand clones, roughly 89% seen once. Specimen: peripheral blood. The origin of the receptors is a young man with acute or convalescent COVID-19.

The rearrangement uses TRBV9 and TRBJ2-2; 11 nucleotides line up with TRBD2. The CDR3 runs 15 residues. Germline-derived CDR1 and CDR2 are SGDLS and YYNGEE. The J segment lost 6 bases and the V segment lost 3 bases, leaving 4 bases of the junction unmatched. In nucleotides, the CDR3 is TGTGCCAGCAGCGCGGGACTAGCGGTTCCCGGGGAGCTGTTTTTT. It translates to CASSAGLAVPGELFF.

The CDR3 loop reads CASSPGQGNTGELFF. The CDR3 DNA follows: TGTGCCAGCAGCCCGGGACAGGGCAACACCGGGGAGCTGTTTTTT. The V gene is TRBV7-6, the J gene TRBJ2-2; 9 bases are a match to TRBD1. Germline lookup yields CDR1 SGHVS and CDR2 FNYEAQ. The CDR3 is 15 amino acids. J lost 2 bases, V lost 5 bases, and 3 bases had no gene match.

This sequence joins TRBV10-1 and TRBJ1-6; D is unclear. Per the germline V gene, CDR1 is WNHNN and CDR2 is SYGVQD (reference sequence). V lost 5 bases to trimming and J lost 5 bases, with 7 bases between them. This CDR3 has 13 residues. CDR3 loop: CASSWSNNSPLHF. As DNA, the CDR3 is TGCGCCAGCAGTTGGAGTAATAATTCACCCCTCCACTTT.

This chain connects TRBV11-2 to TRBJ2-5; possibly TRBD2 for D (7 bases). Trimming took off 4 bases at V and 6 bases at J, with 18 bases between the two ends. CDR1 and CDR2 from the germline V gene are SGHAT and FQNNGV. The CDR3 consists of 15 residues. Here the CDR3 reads CASSSNRGARKTQYF. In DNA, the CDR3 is TGTGCCAGCAGCTCTAACCGGGGGGCGAGAAAGACCCAGTACTTC.

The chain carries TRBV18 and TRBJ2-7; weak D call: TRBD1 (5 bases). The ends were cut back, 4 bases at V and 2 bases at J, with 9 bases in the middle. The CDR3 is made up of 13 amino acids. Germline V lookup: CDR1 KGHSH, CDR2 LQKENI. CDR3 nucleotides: TGTGCCAGCTCACTTGACAGAGCCTACGAGCAGTACTTC. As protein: CASSLDRAYEQYF.

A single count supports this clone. CDR3 DNA: TGTGCCAGCAGTTTAAGGGACATCCTTCTTATGAACACTGAAGCTTTCTTT. Translated: CASSLRDILLMNTEAFF. The gene calls are TRBV28 and TRBJ1-1; tentatively, D is TRBD1 (6 bases). Germline assignment: CDR1 MDHEN and CDR2 SYDVKM. The CDR3 runs to 17 residues. V shed 2 bases and J shed 0 bases, with 16 bases lying between them.

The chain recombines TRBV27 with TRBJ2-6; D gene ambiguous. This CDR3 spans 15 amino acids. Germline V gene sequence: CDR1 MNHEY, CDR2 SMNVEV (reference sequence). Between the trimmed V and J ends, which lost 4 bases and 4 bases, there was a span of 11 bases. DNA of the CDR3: TGTGCCAGCAGTTCCCCGAGCGCAGGGGCCAACGTCCTGACTTTC. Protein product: CASSSPSAGANVLTF.

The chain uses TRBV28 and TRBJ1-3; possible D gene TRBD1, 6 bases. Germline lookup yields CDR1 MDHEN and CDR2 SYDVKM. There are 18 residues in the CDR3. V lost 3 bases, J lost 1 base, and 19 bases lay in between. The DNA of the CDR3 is TGTGCCAGCAGTTTGAGGGGACGCACAGGGCTTTCTGGAAACACCATATATTTT. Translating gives CASSLRGRTGLSGNTIYF.

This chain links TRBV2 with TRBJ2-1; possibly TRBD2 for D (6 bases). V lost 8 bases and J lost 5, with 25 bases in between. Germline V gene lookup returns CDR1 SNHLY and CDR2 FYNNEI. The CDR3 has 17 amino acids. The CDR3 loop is CASRFSPLGTSDNEQFF. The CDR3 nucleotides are TGTGCCAGCCGTTTCTCCCCACTGGGGACTTCGGACAATGAGCAGTTCTTC. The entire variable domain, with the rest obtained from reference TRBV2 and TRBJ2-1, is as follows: EPEVTQTPSHQVTQMGQEVILRCVPISNHLYFYWYRQILGQKVEFLVSFYNNEISEKSEIFDDQFSVERPDGSNFTLKIRSTKLEDSAMYFCASRFSPLGTSDNEQFFGPGTRLTVL.

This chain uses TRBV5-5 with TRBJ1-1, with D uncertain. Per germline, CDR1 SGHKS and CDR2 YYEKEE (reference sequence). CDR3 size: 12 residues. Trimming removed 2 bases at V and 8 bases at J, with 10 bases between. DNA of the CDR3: TGTGCCAGCAGCTTTTTTTCCCGGGAAGCTTTCTTT. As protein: CASSFFSREAFF.

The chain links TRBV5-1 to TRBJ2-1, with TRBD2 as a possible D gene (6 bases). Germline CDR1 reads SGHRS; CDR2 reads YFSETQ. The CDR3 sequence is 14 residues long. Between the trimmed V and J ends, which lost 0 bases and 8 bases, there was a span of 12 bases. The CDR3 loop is CASSLESWGDEQFF. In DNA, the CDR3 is TGCGCCAGCAGCTTGGAGAGTTGGGGGGATGAGCAGTTCTTC.

CDR3 DNA: TGTGCCTGGGCTGCGGGACAGGCCACAGATACGCAGTATTTT. Translating gives CAWAAGQATDTQYF. The V and J genes are TRBV30 and TRBJ2-3, with 8 bases matching TRBD1. V gave up 5 bases and J gave up 2 bases; unmatched junction bases: 6. The CDR3 extends over 14 amino acids. CDR1 is GTSNPN, CDR2 SVGIG, per germline (reference sequence).

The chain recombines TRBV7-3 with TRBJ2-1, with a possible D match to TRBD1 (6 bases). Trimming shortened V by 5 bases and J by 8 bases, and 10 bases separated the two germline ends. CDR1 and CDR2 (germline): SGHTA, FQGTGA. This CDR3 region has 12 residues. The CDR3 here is CASSKPGDEQFF. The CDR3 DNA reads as TGTGCCAGCAGCAAACCAGGGGATGAGCAGTTCTTC. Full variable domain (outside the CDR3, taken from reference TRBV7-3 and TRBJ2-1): GAGVSQTPSNKVTEKGKYVELRCDPISGHTALYWYRQSLGQGPEFLIYFQGTGAADDSGLPNDRFFAVRPEGSVSTLKIQRTERGDSAVYLCASSKPGDEQFFGPGTRLTVL.

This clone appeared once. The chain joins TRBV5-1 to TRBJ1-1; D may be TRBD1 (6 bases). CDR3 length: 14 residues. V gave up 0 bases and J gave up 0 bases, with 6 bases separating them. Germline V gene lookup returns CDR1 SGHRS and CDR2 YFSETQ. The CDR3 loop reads CASSLDRVNTEAFF. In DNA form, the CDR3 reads TGCGCCAGCAGCTTGGACAGGGTGAACACTGAAGCTTTCTTT.

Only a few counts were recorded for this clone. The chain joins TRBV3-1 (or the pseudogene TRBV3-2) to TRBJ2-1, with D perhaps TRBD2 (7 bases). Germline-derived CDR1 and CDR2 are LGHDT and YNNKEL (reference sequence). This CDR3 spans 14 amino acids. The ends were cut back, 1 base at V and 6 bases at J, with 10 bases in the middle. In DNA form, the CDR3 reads TGTGCCAGCAGCCAAGCCGGGGGGCGCAATGAGCAGTTCTTC. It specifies CASSQAGGRNEQFF.

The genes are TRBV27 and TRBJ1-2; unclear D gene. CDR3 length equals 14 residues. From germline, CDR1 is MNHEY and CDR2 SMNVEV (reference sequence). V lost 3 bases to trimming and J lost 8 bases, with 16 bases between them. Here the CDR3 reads CASSLSLGLGGYTF. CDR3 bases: TGTGCCAGCAGTTTGAGCCTCGGGTTAGGAGGCTACACCTTC.

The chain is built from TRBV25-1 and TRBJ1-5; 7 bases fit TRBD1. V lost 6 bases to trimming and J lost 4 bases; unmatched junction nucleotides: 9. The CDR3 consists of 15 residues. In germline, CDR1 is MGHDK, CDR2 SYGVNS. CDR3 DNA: TGTGCCAGCAGCGATATGGGACAGCCTAATCAGCCCCAGCATTTT. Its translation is CASSDMGQPNQPQHF.

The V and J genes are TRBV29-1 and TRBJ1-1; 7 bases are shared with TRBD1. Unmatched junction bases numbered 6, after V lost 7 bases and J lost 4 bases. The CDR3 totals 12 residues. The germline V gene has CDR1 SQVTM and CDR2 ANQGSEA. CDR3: CSADRDGTEAFF. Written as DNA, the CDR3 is TGCAGCGCCGACAGGGACGGCACTGAAGCTTTCTTT.

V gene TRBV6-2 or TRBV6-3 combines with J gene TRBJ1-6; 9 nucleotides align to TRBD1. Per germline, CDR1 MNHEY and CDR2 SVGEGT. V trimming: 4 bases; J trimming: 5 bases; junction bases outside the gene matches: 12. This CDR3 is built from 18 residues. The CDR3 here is CASSSRTGTGSHNSPLHF. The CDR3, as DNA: TGTGCCAGCAGTTCACGCACCGGGACAGGGAGCCATAATTCACCCCTCCACTTT.

This CDR3 reads CASSQVIAGGPRETQYF. CDR3 nucleotides: TGCGCCAGCAGCCAGGTCATAGCGGGAGGGCCTCGAGAGACCCAGTACTTC. The V and J genes are TRBV4-1 and TRBJ2-5, with 11 bases matching TRBD2. The CDR3 totals 17 residues. Germline CDR1 MGHRA, CDR2 YSYEKL. Germline trimming cut 3 bases from V and 4 bases from J; bases unmatched to any gene: 10.

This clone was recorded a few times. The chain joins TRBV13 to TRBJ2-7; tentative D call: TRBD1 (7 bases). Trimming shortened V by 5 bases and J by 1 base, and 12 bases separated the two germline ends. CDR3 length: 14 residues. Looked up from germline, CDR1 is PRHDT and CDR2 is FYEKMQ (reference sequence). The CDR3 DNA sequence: TGTGCCAGCAGCAGCCAGGGGGGATCCTACGAGCAGTACTTC. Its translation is CASSSQGGSYEQYF.

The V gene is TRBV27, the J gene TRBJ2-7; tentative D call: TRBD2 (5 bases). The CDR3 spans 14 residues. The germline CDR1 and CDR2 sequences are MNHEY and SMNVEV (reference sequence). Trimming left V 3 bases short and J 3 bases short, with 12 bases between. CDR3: CASSFGGQDYEQYF. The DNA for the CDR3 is TGTGCCAGCAGTTTTGGCGGGCAAGACTACGAGCAGTACTTC.

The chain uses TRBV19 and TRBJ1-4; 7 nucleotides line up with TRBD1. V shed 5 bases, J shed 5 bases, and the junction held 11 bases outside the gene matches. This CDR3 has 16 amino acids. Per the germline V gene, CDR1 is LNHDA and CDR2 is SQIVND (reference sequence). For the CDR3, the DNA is TGTGCCAGTAGTTCCTACCGGGACAGTTTCAATGAAAAACTGTTTTTT. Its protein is CASSSYRDSFNEKLFF. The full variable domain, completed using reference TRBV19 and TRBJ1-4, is DGGITQSPKYLFRKEGQNVTLSCEQNLNHDAMYWYRQDPGQGLRLIYYSQIVNDFQKGDIAEGYSVSREKKESFPLTVTSAQKNPTAFYLCASSSYRDSFNEKLFFGSGTQLSVL.

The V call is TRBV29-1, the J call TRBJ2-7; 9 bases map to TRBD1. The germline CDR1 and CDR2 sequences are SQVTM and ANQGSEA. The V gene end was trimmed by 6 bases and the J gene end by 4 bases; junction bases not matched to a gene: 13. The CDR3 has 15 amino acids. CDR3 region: CSVLVGDGTGYEQYF. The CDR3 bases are TGCAGCGTACTGGTGGGGGACGGGACAGGGTACGAGCAGTACTTC.

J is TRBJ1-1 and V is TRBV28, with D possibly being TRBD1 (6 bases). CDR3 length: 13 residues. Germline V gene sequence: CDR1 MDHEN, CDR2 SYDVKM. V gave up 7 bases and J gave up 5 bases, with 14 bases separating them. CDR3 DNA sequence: TGTGCCAGCATTAGGGGGGGGGATACTGAAGCTTTCTTT. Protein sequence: CASIRGGDTEAFF.

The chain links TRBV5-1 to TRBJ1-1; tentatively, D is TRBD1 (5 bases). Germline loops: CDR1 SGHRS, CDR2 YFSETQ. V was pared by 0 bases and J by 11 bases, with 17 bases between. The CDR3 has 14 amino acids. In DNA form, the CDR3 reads TGCGCCAGCAGCTTGGCTGTGGGGGGGAAGAATGCTTTCTTT. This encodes CASSLAVGGKNAFF.